These 15 T cell receptor beta chains were sequenced from one sample in a study of metastatic and nonmetastatic thyroid tumors. Thyroid surgery had not been preceded by any treatment in any patient. Through MiXCR, TCRdb re-clonotyped the PCR reads. The sample holds about 17,000 clones, roughly 25% seen once. Sequenced input: tumor tissue. Receptors were obtained from a female donor with papillary thyroid cancer or a benign thyroid nodule (not recorded which). Some clones in this sample may be carry-over from other donors' samples.

This clone showed up many times. The chain uses TRBV6-1 and TRBJ2-1, with 11 bases identical to TRBD2. This CDR3 comprises 15 residues. Germline loops: CDR1 MNHNS, CDR2 SASEGT. V trimming: 1 base; J trimming: 10 bases; junction bases outside the gene matches: 6. CDR3 residues: CASSEEGLAAYEQFF. CDR3 bases: TGTGCCAGCAGTGAAGAGGGACTAGCGGCATACGAGCAGTTCTTC.

There are a few counts of this clone. Germline is not matched at one junction end, which may reflect a read error. The CDR3 DNA reads TGCGCCAGCAGCTTGGGGGGGCGGACAGGGGTACCCTACGAGCAGTACTTC. Translated: CASSLGGRTGVPYEQYF. The chain combines TRBV5-4 with TRBJ2-7; 9 nucleotides agree with TRBD1. The CDR3 is made up of 17 amino acids. Per germline, CDR1 SGHNT and CDR2 YYREEE (reference sequence).

The chain combines TRBV11-2 with TRBJ2-3, with D perhaps matching TRBD2 (5 bases). This CDR3 region has 17 residues. V was shortened by 6 bases and J by 5 bases, with 24 bases between the two germline ends. Germline V lookup: CDR1 SGHAT, CDR2 FQNNGV. CDR3 amino acids: CASRGRLRVGREDTQYF. The CDR3, as DNA: TGTGCCAGCAGGGGGAGATTGCGGGTGGGCCGGGAAGATACGCAGTATTTT.

This chain connects TRBV27 to TRBJ2-2; D gene uncertain. The V gene lost 6 bases and the J gene lost 1 base, with 9 bases spanning the gap. This CDR3 region has 14 residues. Germline V gene lookup returns CDR1 MNHEY and CDR2 SMNVEV (reference sequence). The CDR3 sequence: CASSAAQNTGELFF. Written as DNA, the CDR3 is TGTGCCAGCAGCGCAGCTCAGAACACCGGGGAGCTGTTTTTT.

The chain has TRBV19 and TRBJ2-5; possibly TRBD1 or TRBD2 for D (6 bases each). V was clipped by 3 bases and J by 0 bases, with 14 bases between them. CDR3 length: 16 amino acids. From germline, CDR1 is LNHDA and CDR2 SQIVND (reference sequence). In DNA form, the CDR3 reads TGTGCCAGTAGTATGAAGGGGGGCGCCTACCAAGAGACCCAGTACTTC. Amino acids: CASSMKGGAYQETQYF.

This sequence joins TRBV20-1 and TRBJ2-3; 7 nucleotides align to TRBD2. CDR3 size: 16 residues. CDR1 is DFQATT, CDR2 SNEGSKA, per germline (reference sequence). The V and J ends lost 3 bases and 2 bases, in that order; junction bases with no gene match: 11. The CDR3 is CSARGAGVITTDTQYF. For the CDR3, the DNA is TGCAGTGCTAGGGGCGCGGGAGTGATAACCACAGATACGCAGTATTTT.

In regard to this clone: A junction boundary mismatches the germline segment, possibly from a read error. The chain uses TRBV11-2 and TRBJ2-2, with 7 bases aligning to TRBD1. The CDR3 is 16 residues long. Germline values: CDR1 SGHAT, CDR2 FQNNGV. The CDR3 DNA reads TGTGCCAGCAGCAACCGGGACAGCCTAGACACCGTGGAGCTGTCTTTT. Amino acid sequence: CASSNRDSLDTVELSF.

By frequency in the sample, this clone is medium-sized (0.01 to 0.1%). J is TRBJ2-7 and V is TRBV20-1; 8 bases match TRBD2. The germline CDR1 and CDR2 sequences are DFQATT and SNEGSKA (reference sequence). J was trimmed by 5 bases and V by 0 bases; bases with no gene match: 12. The CDR3 sequence is 16 residues long. CDR3 sequence: CSAREFSGGGLDEQYF. CDR3 DNA sequence: TGCAGTGCTAGAGAATTCTCGGGAGGGGGGCTTGACGAGCAGTACTTC.

The rearrangement links TRBV28 to TRBJ2-7; 10 nucleotides align to TRBD2. V dropped 2 bases and J dropped 2; count of bases not matched to a gene: 15. The CDR3 is made up of 19 amino acids. From germline, CDR1 is MDHEN and CDR2 SYDVKM. The CDR3 loop reads CASSLLAGVSPSIPYEQYF. CDR3 nucleotide sequence: TGTGCCAGCAGTTTACTAGCGGGGGTTTCCCCTTCCATTCCCTACGAGCAGTACTTC.

This clone was recorded many times. The rearrangement links TRBV29-1 to TRBJ2-7, with D possibly being TRBD2 (6 bases). This CDR3 is built from 10 residues. Germline values: CDR1 SQVTM, CDR2 ANQGSEA. Trimming removed 6 bases at V and 7 bases at J, with 10 bases between. The CDR3 bases are TGCAGCGTCCGCCGGGGGGAGCAGTACTTC. Residues: CSVRRGEQYF.

This clone was observed at least ten times. The chain recombines TRBV6-1 with TRBJ1-5, with 10 bases identical to TRBD1. With V trimmed by 0 bases and J by 3 bases, 2 bases remained unmatched. Germline CDR1 and CDR2: MNHNS and SASEGT. The CDR3 runs to 16 residues. The CDR3 sequence is CASSEATGGLNQPQHF. The DNA of the CDR3 is TGTGCCAGCAGTGAAGCGACAGGGGGCCTCAATCAGCCCCAGCATTTT.

This clone ranks as medium-sized. The V call is TRBV6-1, the J call TRBJ1-2; TRBD1 agrees at 9 bases. The CDR3 is 13 residues long. J lost 6 bases, V lost 6 bases, and 5 bases had no gene match. Germline V gene sequence: CDR1 MNHNS, CDR2 SASEGT. The CDR3 nucleotides read TGTGCCAGCAGCCTTAGGGACAGGGATGGCTACACCTTC. Translation: CASSLRDRDGYTF.

This clone was seen repeatedly, ten times or more. The chain employs TRBV20-1 and TRBJ2-5; D not certain. V lost 3 bases and J 0 bases, leaving 11 bases between the germline ends. CDR1 DFQATT and CDR2 SNEGSKA come from the germline V gene (reference sequence). This CDR3 comprises 14 residues. Here the CDR3 DNA reads TGCAGTGCTAGGTACAGTAACTACCAAGAGACCCAGTACTTC. Its translation: CSARYSNYQETQYF.

The chain joins TRBV27 to TRBJ2-7, with D perhaps matching TRBD1 (6 bases). This CDR3 comprises 12 residues. The germline CDR1 and CDR2 sequences are MNHEY and SMNVEV (reference sequence). V dropped 6 bases and J dropped 5 bases, with 11 bases sitting between them. CDR3 nucleotides: TGTGCCAGCAGGACAGGCTACCACGAGCAGTACTTC. Translation gives CASRTGYHEQYF.

The chain recombines TRBV6-6 with TRBJ1-2; unclear D gene. V was cut by 1 base and J by 2 bases, with 5 bases left in between. Per germline, CDR1 MNHNY and CDR2 SVGAGI (reference sequence). The CDR3 sequence is 13 residues long. DNA for the CDR3: TGTGCCAGCAGTTACTTCCGAAACTATGGCTACACCTTC. Residues: CASSYFRNYGYTF.